This T cell receptor beta chain comes out of a study of blood T cell repertoires in COVID-19. Overall study: The United States, Italy and Spain provided the acute and convalescent COVID-19 samples. The analysed material was cDNA or gDNA that came from T cells, B-cell-depleted T cells, or PBMCs.

This CDR3 spans 14 amino acids. The V gene's germline CDR1 is SGHRS and CDR2 YFSETQ. V was cut by 4 bases and J by 5 bases, with 13 bases left in between. Original methodology: Reference gene primers were amplified, and this amplification served to estimate nucleated cell counts. Produced via immunoSEQ multiplex PCR; TCRdb's table is partial and in-frame only. D and trimming were read from the DNA, whereas the V and J calls and clone size are those reported in that table. The repertoire consists of 30,000 to 50,000 clones, with 80% to 90% occurring once and the leading ten covering 24%. The specimen sequenced was peripheral blood. This chain uses TRBV5-1 with TRBJ2-1; the D gene is possibly TRBD1 (5 bases). The TCR originated in a man in his fifties or sixties with active or convalescent COVID-19. Here the CDR3 DNA reads TGCGCCAGCAGCATCTCAGGGAATAACAATGAGCAGTTCTTC. Translation: CASSISGNNNEQFF.